This T cell receptor (beta chain) is drawn from a study of PD-1 blockade in mismatch repair-deficient tumors. Study observations and caveats: Rapid post-treatment expansion, then contraction, generally preceding radiologic response, marked tumor-resident clones.

Details on this clone: The antigen is undetermined.

With 6 bases removed from V and 3 bases from J, the gap between germline ends came to 9 bases. This CDR3 contains 12 residues. From germline, CDR1 is MDHEN and CDR2 SYDVKM. TCRdb's copy holds only in-frame clones and misses some; the assay was immunoSEQ multiplex PCR. The sample lists tens of thousands of clones; 75% to 85% were seen once. Source: peripheral blood, taken 4 weeks after starting pembrolizumab. J is TRBJ2-7 and V is TRBV28, with D perhaps TRBD1 (6 bases). This TCR came from an adult with mismatch repair-deficient cancer. CDR3 coding DNA: TGTGCCAGCAGCCGGACAGTCTACGAGCAGTACTTC. Protein sequence: CASSRTVYEQYF.